Listed below are T cell receptor beta chains from one sample, sequenced in a study of blood T cell repertoires in COVID-19. Here immunoSEQ multiplex PCR was the method, and the copy in TCRdb shows in-frame clones only, minus some. The sample has 55,000 to 90,000 clones, more than 85% seen once; the top ten hold around 13%. Sample: peripheral blood. All receptors derive from a human donor with active COVID-19. The donor label of this sample is uncertain. Each CDR3 is given with its conserved first and last residue. D genes are given only for firm matches. Size values are once, few and many counts, or a class for expanded clones, and some rows have none.

j_gene: TRBJ2-1
abundance: -
d_gene: TRBD1
v_gene: TRBV7-9
CDR3nt: TGTGCCAGCAGCTTACGGGACAGGAACAATGAGCAGTTCTTC
CDR3aa: CASSLRDRNNEQFF

j_gene: TRBJ1-4
abundance: -
d_gene: -
v_gene: TRBV24-1
CDR3nt: TGTGCCACCAGTGATCCTCGGGGAGATGAAAAACTGTTTTTT
CDR3aa: CATSDPRGDEKLFF

j_gene: TRBJ2-1
abundance: -
d_gene: TRBD2
v_gene: TRBV12-5
CDR3nt: TGTGCTAGTGGTTTGGTACTATCGTCGACTAGCGGGAAGTTCTACAATGAGCAGTTCTTC
CDR3aa: CASGLVLSSTSGKFYNEQFF

j_gene: TRBJ1-4
abundance: -
d_gene: -
v_gene: TRBV6-5
CDR3nt: TGTGCCAGCAGTTACTCGGGGAGCTACCTTGAAAAACTGTTTTTT
CDR3aa: CASSYSGSYLEKLFF

j_gene: TRBJ2-1
abundance: -
d_gene: -
v_gene: TRBV12-5
CDR3nt: TGTGCTAGTGGTTTGGGTCAGGGCGCCAATGAGCAGTTCTTC
CDR3aa: CASGLGQGANEQFF

j_gene: TRBJ1-2
abundance: -
d_gene: -
v_gene: TRBV5-5
CDR3nt: TGTGCCAGCAGCTTGGCGGGTCACTATGGCTACACCTTC
CDR3aa: CASSLAGHYGYTF

j_gene: TRBJ2-1
abundance: -
d_gene: -
v_gene: TRBV10-2
CDR3nt: TGCGCCAGCCTTAGCGAGAGCTCCTACAATGAGCAGTTCTTC
CDR3aa: CASLSESSYNEQFF

j_gene: TRBJ2-3
abundance: once
d_gene: TRBD2
v_gene: TRBV10-1
CDR3nt: TGCGCCAGCAGCGACCCGGGACTAGGGACGGATACGCAGTATTTT
CDR3aa: CASSDPGLGTDTQYF

j_gene: TRBJ2-7
abundance: -
d_gene: -
v_gene: TRBV7-8
CDR3nt: TGTGCCAGCAGCTTAGCTACGGGGACTTACGAGCAGTACTTC
CDR3aa: CASSLATGTYEQYF

j_gene: TRBJ1-5
abundance: -
d_gene: TRBD1
v_gene: TRBV2
CDR3nt: TGTGCCAGCAGTGACTCAGGGGGCGCGAGTCAGCCCCAGCATTTT
CDR3aa: CASSDSGGASQPQHF

j_gene: TRBJ1-5
abundance: -
d_gene: TRBD1
v_gene: TRBV28
CDR3nt: TGTGCCAGCAGCACGACAGGGGGCGCAATTCAGCCCCAGCATTTT
CDR3aa: CASSTTGGAIQPQHF

j_gene: TRBJ2-1
abundance: -
d_gene: -
v_gene: TRBV12-3/TRBV12-4
CDR3nt: TGTGCCAGCAGGCCGACTAGTCGCGACGAGCAGTTCTTC
CDR3aa: CASRPTSRDEQFF

j_gene: TRBJ2-2
abundance: -
d_gene: -
v_gene: TRBV6-2/TRBV6-3
CDR3nt: TGTGCCAGCAGTCCCGGCGGGTGGCCAAACACCGGGGAGCTGTTTTTT
CDR3aa: CASSPGGWPNTGELFF

j_gene: TRBJ2-5
abundance: -
d_gene: TRBD2
v_gene: TRBV28
CDR3nt: TGTGCCAGCAGTTTATCCAGAGCGGGAGGATGGGAGACCCAGTACTTC
CDR3aa: CASSLSRAGGWETQYF

j_gene: TRBJ2-3
abundance: -
d_gene: -
v_gene: TRBV12-3/TRBV12-4
CDR3nt: TGTGCCAGCAGTCCAAGCACAGATACGCAGTATTTT
CDR3aa: CASSPSTDTQYF

j_gene: TRBJ1-5
abundance: -
d_gene: TRBD1
v_gene: TRBV28
CDR3nt: TGTGCCAGCCTAAGTAAGGCAGGGGGCGAAAAGCCCCAGCATTTT
CDR3aa: CASLSKAGGEKPQHF

j_gene: TRBJ2-3
abundance: -
d_gene: -
v_gene: TRBV9
CDR3nt: TGTGCCAGCAGCCTCGGTCCGGATACGCAGTATTTT
CDR3aa: CASSLGPDTQYF

j_gene: TRBJ2-2
abundance: -
d_gene: -
v_gene: TRBV27
CDR3nt: TGTGCCAGCAGTATCGGACAGCTACCCTTAGCCGGGGAGCTGTTTTTT
CDR3aa: CASSIGQLPLAGELFF

j_gene: TRBJ2-7
abundance: -
d_gene: -
v_gene: TRBV11-1
CDR3nt: TGTGCCAGCAGCGCCTTTGGCACCTCCTACGAGCAGTACTTC
CDR3aa: CASSAFGTSYEQYF

j_gene: TRBJ2-3
abundance: -
d_gene: TRBD2
v_gene: TRBV7-2
CDR3nt: TGTGCCAGCAGCTTATGGGCTAGCGGGAGAGGAGATACGCAGTATTTT
CDR3aa: CASSLWASGRGDTQYF

j_gene: TRBJ2-2
abundance: -
d_gene: -
v_gene: TRBV28
CDR3nt: TGTGCCAGCAGTTCTTACACCGGGGAGCTGTTTTTT
CDR3aa: CASSSYTGELFF

j_gene: TRBJ2-7
abundance: -
d_gene: -
v_gene: TRBV28
CDR3nt: TGTGCCAGCAGTTTATACGTCACGGGAGCCTCCTACGAGCAGTACTTC
CDR3aa: CASSLYVTGASYEQYF

j_gene: TRBJ1-2
abundance: -
d_gene: -
v_gene: TRBV3-1/TRBV3-2
CDR3nt: TGTGCCAGCACCGACAGTAACTATGGCTACACCTTC
CDR3aa: CASTDSNYGYTF

j_gene: TRBJ1-2
abundance: -
d_gene: -
v_gene: TRBV7-9
CDR3nt: TGTGCCAGCAGCTTGATGCCCGATACCAGGGGTGGCTACACCTTC
CDR3aa: CASSLMPDTRGGYTF

j_gene: TRBJ2-5
abundance: once
d_gene: TRBD2
v_gene: TRBV4-3
CDR3nt: TGCGCCAGCAGCCAAGTTTTAGCGGGAAGTGAGACCCAGTACTTC
CDR3aa: CASSQVLAGSETQYF

j_gene: TRBJ1-5
abundance: -
d_gene: TRBD1
v_gene: TRBV5-8
CDR3nt: TGTGCCAGCAGTTGGGGACAGGCGGGAAATCAGCCCCAGCATTTT
CDR3aa: CASSWGQAGNQPQHF

j_gene: TRBJ2-3
abundance: -
d_gene: TRBD1
v_gene: TRBV7-3
CDR3nt: TGTGCCAGCAGCTCCGGGTCCAGGGGGGATACGCAGTATTTT
CDR3aa: CASSSGSRGDTQYF

j_gene: TRBJ1-1
abundance: -
d_gene: TRBD1
v_gene: TRBV18
CDR3nt: TGTGCCAGCTCAACGACAGGGGGACACACTGAAGCTTTCTTT
CDR3aa: CASSTTGGHTEAFF

j_gene: TRBJ2-1
abundance: -
d_gene: -
v_gene: TRBV6-5
CDR3nt: TGTGCCAGCAGTCCCCCTCTTCTCTCCCACAATGAGCAGTTCTTC
CDR3aa: CASSPPLLSHNEQFF

j_gene: TRBJ2-3
abundance: -
d_gene: -
v_gene: TRBV7-3
CDR3nt: TGTGCCAGCAGCCTTTGGATGACTAGCACAGATACGCAGTATTTT
CDR3aa: CASSLWMTSTDTQYF

j_gene: TRBJ2-2
abundance: -
d_gene: TRBD1
v_gene: TRBV5-1
CDR3nt: TGCGCCAGCAGCATTCCCCGGGACAGCACCGGGGAGCTGTTTTTT
CDR3aa: CASSIPRDSTGELFF

j_gene: TRBJ2-5
abundance: once
d_gene: TRBD2
v_gene: TRBV7-9
CDR3nt: TGTGCCAGCAGCTTTGCCGCGGGAGGGTCTGGGGAGACCCAGTACTTC
CDR3aa: CASSFAAGGSGETQYF

j_gene: TRBJ2-7
abundance: few
d_gene: -
v_gene: TRBV6-5
CDR3nt: TGTGCCAGCAGTCCTCAAACGGGTAGTTACGAGCAGTACTTC
CDR3aa: CASSPQTGSYEQYF

j_gene: TRBJ1-5
abundance: -
d_gene: -
v_gene: TRBV24-1
CDR3nt: TGTGCCACCAGTGCCCCGGGGGGGGCTCAGCCCCAGCATTTT
CDR3aa: CATSAPGGAQPQHF

j_gene: TRBJ2-1
abundance: -
d_gene: TRBD2
v_gene: TRBV13
CDR3nt: TGTGCCAGCAGCTTAGGACGCGGGGGGGCACCAATGGAGCAGTTCTTC
CDR3aa: CASSLGRGGAPMEQFF

j_gene: TRBJ2-7
abundance: -
d_gene: TRBD2
v_gene: TRBV5-1
CDR3nt: TGCGCCAGCACCTCCGGGACTAGCGGGAGTCTCCACGAGCAGTACTTC
CDR3aa: CASTSGTSGSLHEQYF

j_gene: TRBJ1-1
abundance: once
d_gene: -
v_gene: TRBV9
CDR3nt: TGTGCCAGCAGCGCCTTTTATCCTCCGGGGTCGGGGGTGAACACTGAAGCTTTCTTT
CDR3aa: CASSAFYPPGSGVNTEAFF

j_gene: TRBJ2-7
abundance: once
d_gene: TRBD2
v_gene: TRBV9
CDR3nt: TGTGCCAGCAGCGTATCCACCGGGACTAGCGGGAGCGGGGAGCAGTACTTC
CDR3aa: CASSVSTGTSGSGEQYF

j_gene: TRBJ2-5
abundance: once
d_gene: TRBD2
v_gene: TRBV7-2
CDR3nt: TGTGCCAGCAGCTTAGGTTCAGCGGGAGGCCAAGAGACCCAGTACTTC
CDR3aa: CASSLGSAGGQETQYF

j_gene: TRBJ2-3
abundance: -
d_gene: -
v_gene: TRBV5-1
CDR3nt: TGCGCCAGCAGCTTGGCCCCCGGGAGTTCCACAGATACGCAGTATTTT
CDR3aa: CASSLAPGSSTDTQYF

j_gene: TRBJ2-1
abundance: -
d_gene: -
v_gene: TRBV6-5
CDR3nt: TGTGCCAGCATCTCAAGACGTTCGACTTTCGGTGAGCAGTTCTTC
CDR3aa: CASISRRSTFGEQFF

j_gene: TRBJ2-1
abundance: once
d_gene: TRBD2
v_gene: TRBV24-1
CDR3nt: TGTGCCACCAGTGATATGACAGGCAGCGATAGCGGGAGGGCCGGTTCCTACAATGAGCAGTTCTTC
CDR3aa: CATSDMTGSDSGRAGSYNEQFF

j_gene: TRBJ2-3
abundance: -
d_gene: TRBD2
v_gene: TRBV7-2
CDR3nt: TGTGCCAGCAGCTTTCAAGCGGGACCGACAGATACGCAGTATTTT
CDR3aa: CASSFQAGPTDTQYF

j_gene: TRBJ2-3
abundance: -
d_gene: TRBD2
v_gene: TRBV24-1
CDR3nt: TGTGCCACCAGTGACCCTAGCGGAAACACAGATACGCAGTATTTT
CDR3aa: CATSDPSGNTDTQYF

j_gene: TRBJ2-5
abundance: -
d_gene: -
v_gene: TRBV12-5
CDR3nt: TGTGCTAGTGGTTCTACGTTGGGGATCGCAAGGGGTGAGACCCAGTACTTC
CDR3aa: CASGSTLGIARGETQYF

j_gene: TRBJ1-6
abundance: -
d_gene: -
v_gene: TRBV28
CDR3nt: TGTGCCAGCAGTCCAATGAACTCCGGTTCACCCCTCCACTTT
CDR3aa: CASSPMNSGSPLHF